This TCR beta chain was captured by sequencing in a study of shared clonotypes between healthy human individuals. Regarding the study as a whole: Limited genetic and exposure-history diversity came from having few donors. Sharing of clonotypes among donors was expected to vary with sequencing depth. Generally, estimated richness proved larger in naive subsets than it did in memory subsets.

This clone showed up just a few times. The antigen remains unidentified. The CDR3 runs to 15 residues. Germline CDR1 is MDHEN and CDR2 is SYDVKM. The J segment lost 0 bases and the V segment lost 5 bases, leaving 3 bases of the junction unmatched. Data came from immunoSEQ multiplex PCR; TCRdb stores just in-frame clones and leaves some out. The sample includes around 2.5 million clones, approximately 93% of them seen just once. The donors were all Caucasian adults (living in Nashville, Tennessee). The source of this sequence is a man aged 18-30 years in good health. Some clones in this sample may be carry-over from other donors' samples. V and J are TRBV28 and TRBJ1-5, with TRBD1 identical over 8 bases. The specimen sequenced was naive CD4+ T cells from PBMCs. Subset in this sample: CD45RA+ positively selected. CDR3 sequence reads: CASSGTGYSNQPQHF. CDR3 bases: TGTGCCAGCAGTGGGACAGGTTATAGCAATCAGCCCCAGCATTTT.